The T cell receptor beta chain under discussion was sequenced for a study of CD8 T cells in ankylosing spondylitis. Study-wide results and caveats: Significant enrichment of disease-linked clones was reported in matched ankylosing spondylitis synovial fluid. Reports of some motif variants in reactive arthritis synovial fluid and blood predate this one. Seemingly distinctive of ankylosing spondylitis blood was a TCR beta motif formed by eight highly homologous variants. Relatively rare in peripheral blood, disease-linked clones were also CD8+.

Using quantitative 5'-RACE with molecular barcodes, the authors made TCR beta libraries. In TCRdb, the 5' RACE reads were re-called with MiXCR into one record per CDR3 protein. The table lists about 480,000 distinct CDR3 sequences, over 15% of them singletons, with just over 1% in the top ten. CDR1 is SGHKS, CDR2 YYEKEE, per germline (reference sequence). With 1 base clipped from V and 6 bases from J, the junction kept 2 bases outside the gene matches. This CDR3 spans 13 amino acids. This clonotype was seen a few times. No antigen is known for it. V gene TRBV5-5 combines with J gene TRBJ2-3, with TRBD2 matching over 7 bases. Specimen: blood, either unsorted or a sorted T cell fraction (not recorded which). This TCR derives from a male donor with ankylosing spondylitis. CDR3 region: CASSLPGGDTQYF. CDR3 nucleotides: TGTGCCAGCAGCTTGCCCGGGGGGGATACGCAGTATTTT.